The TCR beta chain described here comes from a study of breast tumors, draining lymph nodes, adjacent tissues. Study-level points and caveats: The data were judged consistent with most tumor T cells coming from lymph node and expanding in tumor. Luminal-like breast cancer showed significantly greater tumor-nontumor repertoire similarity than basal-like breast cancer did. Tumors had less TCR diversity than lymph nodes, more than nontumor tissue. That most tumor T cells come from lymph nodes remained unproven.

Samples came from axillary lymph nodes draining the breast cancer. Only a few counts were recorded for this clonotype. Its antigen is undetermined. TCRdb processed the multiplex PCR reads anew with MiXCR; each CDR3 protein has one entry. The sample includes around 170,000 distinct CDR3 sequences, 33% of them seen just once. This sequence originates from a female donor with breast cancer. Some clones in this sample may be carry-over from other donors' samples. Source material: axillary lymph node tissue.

CDR3 sequence (DNA): TGTGCCAGCAGCCAAAGGGAACGGGGTGGCTACACCTTC. This sequence encodes CASSQRERGGYTF. This chain uses TRBV3-1 with TRBJ1-2, with D unclear. Trimming left V 2 bases short and J 7 bases short, with 11 bases between. The CDR3 sequence is 13 residues long. Germline CDR1 reads LGHDT; CDR2 reads YNNKEL (reference sequence).